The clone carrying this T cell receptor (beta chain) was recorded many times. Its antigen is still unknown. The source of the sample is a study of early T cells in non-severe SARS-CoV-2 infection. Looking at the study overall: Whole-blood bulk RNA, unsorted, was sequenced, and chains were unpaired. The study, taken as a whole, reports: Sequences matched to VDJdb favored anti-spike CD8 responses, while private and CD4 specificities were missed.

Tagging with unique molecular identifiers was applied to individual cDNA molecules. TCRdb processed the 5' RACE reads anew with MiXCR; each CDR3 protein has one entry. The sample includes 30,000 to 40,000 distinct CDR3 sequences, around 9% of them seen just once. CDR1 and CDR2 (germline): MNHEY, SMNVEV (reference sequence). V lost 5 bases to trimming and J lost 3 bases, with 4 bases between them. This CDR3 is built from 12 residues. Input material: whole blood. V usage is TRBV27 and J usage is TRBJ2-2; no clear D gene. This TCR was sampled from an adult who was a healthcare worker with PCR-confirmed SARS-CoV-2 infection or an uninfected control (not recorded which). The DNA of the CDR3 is TGTGCCAGCAGTCCTTACACCGGGGAGCTGTTTTTT. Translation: CASSPYTGELFF.